This is a list of T cell receptor beta chains from one sample in a study of Graves' ophthalmopathy and Graves' hyperthyroidism. MiXCR was run by TCRdb on the multiplex PCR reads, yielding one entry per CDR3 protein. The sample holds hundreds of thousands of distinct CDR3 sequences; more than 40% are singletons and the top ten take over 2.5%. The specimen sequenced was peripheral blood. Receptor source: an adult man with Graves' ophthalmopathy. Each CDR3 is given with its conserved first and last residue. A D gene is named only where the DNA matches it firmly. Only part of the rows carry a size: once, few, many, or a class if the clone is expanded.

clone size,J gene,V gene,CDR3 length,D gene,CDR3 DNA,CDR3 protein
NA,TRBJ1-6,TRBV5-6,16,NA,TGTGCCAGCAGCTTGGCGTCGGGACGGTTTAATTCACCCCTCCACTTT,CASSLASGRFNSPLHF
NA,TRBJ1-4,TRBV25-1,13,NA,TGTGCCAGCAGACGCGGACATCCGGAAAAACTGTTTTTT,CASRRGHPEKLFF
few,TRBJ2-3,TRBV10-2,16,TRBD1,TGCGCCAGCAGTGAGACCTCGGACAGGTACACAGATACGCAGTATTTT,CASSETSDRYTDTQYF
once,TRBJ1-3,TRBV7-9,12,NA,TGTGCCAGCAGCCGGGATGGGATAACCATATATTTT,CASSRDGITIYF
many,TRBJ1-3,TRBV12-3/TRBV12-4,11,NA,TGTGCCAGCATATCCGGAAACACCATATATTTT,CASISGNTIYF
NA,TRBJ1-6,TRBV9,15,TRBD1,TGTGCCAGCGGCGAGGTCCGGGACAGTAATTCACCCCTCCACTTT,CASGEVRDSNSPLHF
many,TRBJ2-5,TRBV9,15,NA,TGTGCCAGCAGCGTAGGACACGGAGCGCAAGAGACCCAGTACTTC,CASSVGHGAQETQYF
NA,TRBJ2-2,TRBV2,16,TRBD1,TGTGCCAGCAGTTATCGGACAGGGGGACAGCCCGGGGAGCTGTTTTTT,CASSYRTGGQPGELFF
NA,TRBJ1-4,TRBV4-2,13,TRBD1,TGTGCCAGCAGCTCAATGGGACAGGAAAAACTGTTTTTT,CASSSMGQEKLFF
NA,TRBJ1-1,TRBV2,20,TRBD1,TGTGCCAGCAGCCCCCTCGGGACAGGGAGCAACTATGATCGTAACACTGAAGCTTTCTTT,CASSPLGTGSNYDRNTEAFF
NA,TRBJ1-1,TRBV12-3/TRBV12-4,17,NA,TGTGCCAGCAGTTTAAGAACAACCAACTACCGGGCGCCTGAAGCTTTCTTT,CASSLRTTNYRAPEAFF
many,TRBJ2-5,TRBV5-1,13,NA,TGCGCCAGCAGCACCTCTGGGAGGGAGACCCAGTACTTC,CASSTSGRETQYF
many,TRBJ2-7,TRBV7-9,13,NA,TGTGCCAGCAGCTTAGGGTCAGGGGACGAGCAGTACTTC,CASSLGSGDEQYF
NA,TRBJ2-1,TRBV25-1,15,TRBD1,TGTGCCAGCAGCCCCCGGGACAGGGTCTACAATGAGCAGTTCTTC,CASSPRDRVYNEQFF
many,TRBJ2-5,TRBV24-1,15,TRBD1,TGTGCCACCAGTGATTTCCGACAGGGGCAAGAGACCCAGTACTTC,CATSDFRQGQETQYF
many,TRBJ2-7,TRBV20-1,15,TRBD1,TGCAGTGCGATCCGCGACAGGGGCAAGTCCTACGAGCAGTACTTC,CSAIRDRGKSYEQYF
many,TRBJ1-5,TRBV12-3/TRBV12-4,15,TRBD1,TGTGCCAGCACTACGACAGGGGGCCGGAATCAGCCCCAGCATTTT,CASTTTGGRNQPQHF
once,TRBJ2-7,TRBV25-1,13,NA,TGTGCCAGCGTAGAGGCGGGTCGGGGGGAGCAGTACTTC,CASVEAGRGEQYF
NA,TRBJ2-5,TRBV6-1,16,NA,TGTGCCAGCAGTGAAGGGGCCGGGGAAGGGGCAGAGACCCAGTACTTC,CASSEGAGEGAETQYF
many,TRBJ2-5,TRBV7-8,14,NA,TGTGCCAGCAGCTACCAGGGGTCCCAAGAGACCCAGTACTTC,CASSYQGSQETQYF
NA,TRBJ2-1,TRBV24-1,15,TRBD1,TGTGCCACCAGTGAAGGACAGGGTACCGGCGATAAGCAGTTCTTC,CATSEGQGTGDKQFF
NA,TRBJ1-1,TRBV9,15,NA,TGTGCCAGCAGCGCCCGAACAAGTGGGAGCACTGAAGCTTTCTTT,CASSARTSGSTEAFF
few,TRBJ2-5,TRBV5-1,16,TRBD2,TGCGCCAGCAGCTTGACTAGCGGGAGGAGGCAAGAGACCCAGTACTTC,CASSLTSGRRQETQYF
NA,TRBJ1-1,TRBV5-1,15,NA,TGCGCCAGCAGCTTGACGGGGGACCTCTACACTGAAGCTTTCTTT,CASSLTGDLYTEAFF
NA,TRBJ2-3,TRBV10-3,14,NA,TGTGCCTTTCTTTCATGTCTGGGCACAGATACGCAGTATTTT,CAFLSCLGTDTQYF
NA,TRBJ1-2,TRBV10-3,14,NA,TGTGCCAGCAGTCAACAGGTGGCGGACTATGACTACACCTTC,CASSQQVADYDYTF
NA,TRBJ1-1,TRBV20-1,15,TRBD1,TGCAGTGCTAGGAGAGCCGACAGGGGTAACTCTGAAGCTTTCTTT,CSARRADRGNSEAFF
many,TRBJ2-7,TRBV2,13,NA,TGTGCCAGCGGGAAGGGACATATTTACGAGCAGTACTTC,CASGKGHIYEQYF
many,TRBJ1-5,TRBV29-1,13,TRBD1,TGCAGCGTTGGGGACAGACTTAATCAGCCCCAGCATTTT,CSVGDRLNQPQHF